This T cell receptor (beta chain) was recovered during a study of CD8+CD57+ T cells in acquired aplastic anemia. Study-level information: CD4+ and CD8+ cells, once sorted, gave DNA averaging 3.2 ug.

Genomic DNA was employed as the template in profiling TCR beta VDJ and CDR3. TCRdb reprocessed the reads via MiXCR and lists one record per CDR3 protein. The top ten clones hold more than 40% of a sample with 180,000 or so distinct CDR3 sequences, roughly 60% of them seen once. Germline values: CDR1 SGHRS, CDR2 YFSETQ. This CDR3 comprises 16 residues. V was cut by 3 bases and J by 0 bases, with 14 bases left in between. All patients picked for sequencing had shown, by flow cytometry, an expansion of CD8+CD57+ cells. This clonotype has just one count. As yet, its antigen is unknown. Study results and limitations: The number of CD8+ CDR3 sequences shared by patients and controls was twenty-nine. Simpson's diversity of CD8+ cells was not significantly different in patients compared with controls.

The sequenced sample consisted of sorted CD4+, CD8+, or CD8+CD57+ T cells (not recorded which) from PBMCs. The J gene is TRBJ2-3, the V gene TRBV5-1; maybe TRBD2 (6 bases). The TCR sequence derives from a human donor with aplastic anemia. Here the CDR3 reads CASSWRGRTSTDTQYF. Here the CDR3 DNA reads TGCGCCAGCAGCTGGAGGGGTAGAACTAGCACAGATACGCAGTATTTT. Combining the CDR3 with reference TRBV5-1 and TRBJ2-3 gives the whole variable domain KAGVTQTPRYLIKTRGQQVTLSCSPISGHRSVSWYQQTPGQGLQFLFEYFSETQRNKGNFPGRFSGRQFSNSRSEMNVSTLELGDSALYLCASSWRGRTSTDTQYFGPGTRLTVL.